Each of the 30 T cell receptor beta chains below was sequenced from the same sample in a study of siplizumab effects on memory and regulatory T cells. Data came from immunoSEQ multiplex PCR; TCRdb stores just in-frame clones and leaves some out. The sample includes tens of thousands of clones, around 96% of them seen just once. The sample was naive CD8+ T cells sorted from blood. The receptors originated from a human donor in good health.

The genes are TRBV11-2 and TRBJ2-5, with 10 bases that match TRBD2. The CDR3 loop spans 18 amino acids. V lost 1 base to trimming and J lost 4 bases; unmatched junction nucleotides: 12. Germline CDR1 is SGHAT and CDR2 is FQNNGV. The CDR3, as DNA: TGTGCCAGCAGCTTAGGAGCGGGGGGGCCGGAGAGTAGAGAGACCCAGTACTTC. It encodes CASSLGAGGPESRETQYF.

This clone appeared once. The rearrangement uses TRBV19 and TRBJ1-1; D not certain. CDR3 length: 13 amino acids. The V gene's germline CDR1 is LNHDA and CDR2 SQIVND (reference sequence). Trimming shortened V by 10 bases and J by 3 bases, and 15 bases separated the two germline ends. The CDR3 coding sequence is TGTGCCACCAAAGGCTATGGGGACACTGAAGCTTTCTTT. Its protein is CATKGYGDTEAFF.

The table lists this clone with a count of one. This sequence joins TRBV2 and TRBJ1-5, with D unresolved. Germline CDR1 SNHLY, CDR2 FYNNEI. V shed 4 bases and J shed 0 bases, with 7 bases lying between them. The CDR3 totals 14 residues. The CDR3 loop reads CASSGGGSNQPQHF. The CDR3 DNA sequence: TGTGCCAGCAGTGGAGGCGGTAGCAATCAGCCCCAGCATTTT.

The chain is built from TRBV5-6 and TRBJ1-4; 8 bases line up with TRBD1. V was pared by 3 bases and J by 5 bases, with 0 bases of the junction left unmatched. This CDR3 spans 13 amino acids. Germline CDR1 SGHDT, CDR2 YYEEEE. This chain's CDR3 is CASSWTGNEKLFF. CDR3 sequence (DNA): TGTGCCAGCAGCTGGACAGGGAATGAAAAACTGTTTTTT.

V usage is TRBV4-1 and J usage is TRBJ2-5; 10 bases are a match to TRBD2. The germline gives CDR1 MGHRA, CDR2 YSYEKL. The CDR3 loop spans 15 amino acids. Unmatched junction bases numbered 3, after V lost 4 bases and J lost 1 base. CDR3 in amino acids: CASSRSGGAQETQYF. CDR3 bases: TGCGCCAGCAGCCGAAGCGGGGGGGCCCAAGAGACCCAGTACTTC.

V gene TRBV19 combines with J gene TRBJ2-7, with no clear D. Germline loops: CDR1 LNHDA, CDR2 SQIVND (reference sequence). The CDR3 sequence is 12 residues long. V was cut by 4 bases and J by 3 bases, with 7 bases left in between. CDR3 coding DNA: TGTGCCAGTAGTACCCAGAACTACGAGCAGTACTTC. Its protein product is CASSTQNYEQYF.

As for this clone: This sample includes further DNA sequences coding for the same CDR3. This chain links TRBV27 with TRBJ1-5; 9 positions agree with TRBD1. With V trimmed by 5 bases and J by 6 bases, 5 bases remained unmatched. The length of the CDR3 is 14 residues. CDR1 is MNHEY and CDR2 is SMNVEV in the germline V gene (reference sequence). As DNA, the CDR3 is TGTGCCAGCAGTCTACAGGGGGCCGGTCAGCCCCAGCATTTT. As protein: CASSLQGAGQPQHF.

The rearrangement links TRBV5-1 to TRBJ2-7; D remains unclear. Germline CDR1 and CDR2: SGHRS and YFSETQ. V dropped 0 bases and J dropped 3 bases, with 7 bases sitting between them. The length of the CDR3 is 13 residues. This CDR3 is CASSLDESYEQYF. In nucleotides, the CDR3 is TGCGCCAGCAGCTTGGATGAAAGCTACGAGCAGTACTTC.

The CDR3 sequence: CASTQAGGQETQYF. The CDR3 DNA reads as TGTGCCAGCACTCAAGCGGGGGGACAAGAGACCCAGTACTTC. The V gene is TRBV2, the J gene TRBJ2-5; TRBD2 matches 9 bases. CDR1 SNHLY and CDR2 FYNNEI come from the germline V gene. J gave up 2 bases and V 7 bases, and 5 bases lay outside the gene matches. The CDR3 consists of 14 residues.

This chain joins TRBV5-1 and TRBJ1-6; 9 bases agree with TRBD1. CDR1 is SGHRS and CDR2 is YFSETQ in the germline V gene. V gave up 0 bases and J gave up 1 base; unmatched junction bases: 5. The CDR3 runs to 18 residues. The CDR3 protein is CASSLEGTGKSYNSPLHF. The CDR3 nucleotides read TGCGCCAGCAGCTTGGAGGGGACAGGGAAGTCCTATAATTCACCCCTCCACTTT. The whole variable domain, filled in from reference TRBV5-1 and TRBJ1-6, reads KAGVTQTPRYLIKTRGQQVTLSCSPISGHRSVSWYQQTPGQGLQFLFEYFSETQRNKGNFPGRFSGRQFSNSRSEMNVSTLELGDSALYLCASSLEGTGKSYNSPLHFGNGTRLTVT.

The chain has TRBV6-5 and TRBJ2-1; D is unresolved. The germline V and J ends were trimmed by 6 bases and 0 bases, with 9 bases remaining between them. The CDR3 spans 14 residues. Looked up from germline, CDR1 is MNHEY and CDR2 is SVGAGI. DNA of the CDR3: TGTGCCAGCAGCCCGATGAGCTCCTACAATGAGCAGTTCTTC. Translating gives CASSPMSSYNEQFF.

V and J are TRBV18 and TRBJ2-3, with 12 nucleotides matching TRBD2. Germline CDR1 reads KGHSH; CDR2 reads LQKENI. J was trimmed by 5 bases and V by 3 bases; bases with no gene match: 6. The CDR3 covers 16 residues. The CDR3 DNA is TGTGCCAGCTCACCTCAGGGGACTAGCGGGTTAGATACGCAGTATTTT. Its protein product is CASSPQGTSGLDTQYF.

Here the CDR3 reads CASSYSGNNEQFF. DNA of the CDR3: TGTGCCAGCAGCTATAGCGGGAACAATGAGCAGTTCTTC. J is TRBJ2-1 and V is TRBV13; 8 nucleotides line up with TRBD2. The CDR3 is 13 residues long. Germline trimming cut 4 bases from V and 5 bases from J; bases unmatched to any gene: 1. Germline V gene data show CDR1 as PRHDT and CDR2 as FYEKMQ (reference sequence).

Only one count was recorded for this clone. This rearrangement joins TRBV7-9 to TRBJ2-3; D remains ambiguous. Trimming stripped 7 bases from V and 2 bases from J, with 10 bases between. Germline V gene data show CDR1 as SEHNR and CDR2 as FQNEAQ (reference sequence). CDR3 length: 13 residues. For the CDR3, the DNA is TGTGCCAGCATTCCTCCTTACACAGATACGCAGTATTTT. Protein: CASIPPYTDTQYF.

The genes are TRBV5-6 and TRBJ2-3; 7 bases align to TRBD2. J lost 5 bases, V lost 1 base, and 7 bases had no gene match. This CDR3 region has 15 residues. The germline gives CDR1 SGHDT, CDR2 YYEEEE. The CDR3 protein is CASSLSVRGGDTQYF. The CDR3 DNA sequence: TGTGCCAGCAGCTTGAGTGTCCGCGGGGGAGATACGCAGTATTTT.

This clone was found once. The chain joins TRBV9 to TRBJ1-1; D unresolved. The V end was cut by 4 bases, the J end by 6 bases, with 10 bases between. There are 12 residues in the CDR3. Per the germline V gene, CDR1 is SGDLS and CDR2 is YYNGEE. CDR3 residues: CASSPTGPEAFF. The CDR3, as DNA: TGTGCCAGCAGCCCCACCGGGCCTGAAGCTTTCTTT.

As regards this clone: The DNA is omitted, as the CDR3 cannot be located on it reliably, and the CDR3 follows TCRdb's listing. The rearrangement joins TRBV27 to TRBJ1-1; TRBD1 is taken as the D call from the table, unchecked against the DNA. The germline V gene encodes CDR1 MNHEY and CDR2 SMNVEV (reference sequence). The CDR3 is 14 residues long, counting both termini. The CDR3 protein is CASSTSGHSLGAFF.

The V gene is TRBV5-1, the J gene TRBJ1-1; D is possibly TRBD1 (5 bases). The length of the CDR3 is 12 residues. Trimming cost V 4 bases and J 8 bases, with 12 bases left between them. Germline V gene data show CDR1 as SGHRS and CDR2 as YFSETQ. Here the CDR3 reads CASSDITGEAFF. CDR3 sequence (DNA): TGCGCCAGCAGCGACATCACAGGAGAAGCTTTCTTT.

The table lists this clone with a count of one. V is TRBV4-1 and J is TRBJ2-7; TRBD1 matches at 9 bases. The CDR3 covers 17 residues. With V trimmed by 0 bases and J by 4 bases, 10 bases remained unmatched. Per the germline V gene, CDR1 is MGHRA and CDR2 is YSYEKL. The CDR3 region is CASSQEGDGTGIYEQYF. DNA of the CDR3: TGCGCCAGCAGCCAAGAAGGAGATGGGACAGGGATATACGAGCAGTACTTC.

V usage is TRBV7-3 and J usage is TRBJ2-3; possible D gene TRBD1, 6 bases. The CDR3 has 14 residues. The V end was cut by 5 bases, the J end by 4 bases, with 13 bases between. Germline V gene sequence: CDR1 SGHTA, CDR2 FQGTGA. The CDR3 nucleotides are TGTGCCAGCAGCCCGCTTGGGGGCCCAGATACGCAGTATTTT. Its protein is CASSPLGGPDTQYF.

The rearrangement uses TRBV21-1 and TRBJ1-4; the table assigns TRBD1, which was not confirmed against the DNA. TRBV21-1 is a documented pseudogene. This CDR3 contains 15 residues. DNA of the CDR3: TGTGCCAGCAGCAAAAAGGGACAGGATAGTGAAAAACTGTTTTTT. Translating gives CASSKKGQDSEKLFF.

The CDR3: CASSVGQWTAYEQYF. CDR3 DNA: TGTGCCAGCAGCGTGGGACAGTGGACCGCCTACGAGCAGTACTTC. The rearrangement joins TRBV5-4 to TRBJ2-7; 7 nucleotides agree with TRBD1. After removal of 4 bases from V and 2 bases from J, the junction contained 9 bases not matched to a gene. The CDR3 extends over 15 amino acids. Germline-derived CDR1 and CDR2 are SGHNT and YYREEE (reference sequence).

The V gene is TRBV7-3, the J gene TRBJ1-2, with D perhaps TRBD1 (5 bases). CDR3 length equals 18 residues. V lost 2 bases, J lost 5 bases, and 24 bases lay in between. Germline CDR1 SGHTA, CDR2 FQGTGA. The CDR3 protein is CASSLFGWRTEGLYGYTF. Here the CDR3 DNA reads TGTGCCAGCAGCTTATTCGGTTGGAGGACGGAGGGGCTATATGGCTACACCTTC.

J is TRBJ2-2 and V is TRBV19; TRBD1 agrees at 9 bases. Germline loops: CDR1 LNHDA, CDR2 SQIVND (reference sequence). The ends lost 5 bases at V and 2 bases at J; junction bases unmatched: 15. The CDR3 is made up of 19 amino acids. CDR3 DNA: TGTGCCAGTAGTTTACGACCGGGACAGGGAGGACCCAACACCGGGGAGCTGTTTTTT. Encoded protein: CASSLRPGQGGPNTGELFF.

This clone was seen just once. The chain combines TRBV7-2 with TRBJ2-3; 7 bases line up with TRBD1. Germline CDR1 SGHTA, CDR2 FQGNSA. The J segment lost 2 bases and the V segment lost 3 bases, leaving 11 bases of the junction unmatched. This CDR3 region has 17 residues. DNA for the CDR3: TGTGCCAGCAGCTTCCCGAGACAGGGCAAATTCACAGATACGCAGTATTTT. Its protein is CASSFPRQGKFTDTQYF.

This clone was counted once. The CDR3 here is CASSLSGQGWEQYF. As DNA, the CDR3 is TGTGCCAGTAGTTTATCGGGACAGGGGTGGGAGCAGTACTTC. The V gene is TRBV19, the J gene TRBJ2-7, with 10 bases fitting TRBD1. Germline CDR1 reads LNHDA; CDR2 reads SQIVND (reference sequence). The CDR3 totals 14 residues. The V segment lost 5 bases and the J segment 7 bases; nucleotides outside the gene matches: 8.

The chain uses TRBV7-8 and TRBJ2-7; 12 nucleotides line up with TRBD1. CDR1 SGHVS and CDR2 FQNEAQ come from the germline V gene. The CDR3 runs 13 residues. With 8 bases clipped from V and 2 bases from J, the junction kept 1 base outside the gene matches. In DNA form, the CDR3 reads TGTGCCAGCGGGACAGGGGGCACCTACGAGCAGTACTTC. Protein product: CASGTGGTYEQYF.

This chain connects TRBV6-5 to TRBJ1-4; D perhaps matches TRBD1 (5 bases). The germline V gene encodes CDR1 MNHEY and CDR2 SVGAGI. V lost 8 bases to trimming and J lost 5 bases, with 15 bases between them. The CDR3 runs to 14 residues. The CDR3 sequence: CASGDSQANEKLFF. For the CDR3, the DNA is TGTGCCAGCGGAGACAGTCAAGCAAATGAAAAACTGTTTTTT.

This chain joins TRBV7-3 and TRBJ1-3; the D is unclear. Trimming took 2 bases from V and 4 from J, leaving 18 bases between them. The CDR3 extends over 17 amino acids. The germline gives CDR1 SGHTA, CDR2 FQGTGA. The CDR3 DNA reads TGTGCCAGCAGCTTAGACCCTGGCCCGGCGTCCGGAAACACCATATATTTT. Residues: CASSLDPGPASGNTIYF.

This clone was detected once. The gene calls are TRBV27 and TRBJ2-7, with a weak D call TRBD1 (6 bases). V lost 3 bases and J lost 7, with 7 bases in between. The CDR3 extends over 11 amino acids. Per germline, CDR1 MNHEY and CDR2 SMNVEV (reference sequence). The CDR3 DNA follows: TGTGCCAGCAGTTTCGGACAGGAGCAGTACTTC. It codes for CASSFGQEQYF.